This record looks at one T cell receptor (beta chain) sequence and its context. The data derive from a study of blood T cell repertoires in COVID-19. Generated by immunoSEQ multiplex PCR, the TCRdb table keeps only in-frame clones and is missing some. This sample has some 130,000 clones, with approximately 70% found just once. Germline CDR1 and CDR2: MNHEY and SVGEGT. This CDR3 comprises 11 residues. Between the trimmed V and J ends, which lost 2 bases and 8 bases, there was a span of 4 bases. The chain couples TRBV6-2 or TRBV6-3 to TRBJ2-1; no reliable D call. The receptor's source is a woman in her 70s with acute or convalescent COVID-19. The sequencing input was peripheral blood. In DNA, the CDR3 is TGTGCCAGCAGTTACCCGGATGAGCAGTTCTTC. This translates into CASSYPDEQFF.